These 21 T cell receptor beta chains were sequenced from one sample in a study of blood T cells in healthy people across ages. The use of a sample-barcoded 5' primer and a J-beta primer mix characterized a second PCR of roughly 7 to 11 cycles. MiXCR, applied by TCRdb to the 5' RACE reads, yields one record per CDR3 protein. The sample contains 550,000 to 600,000 distinct CDR3 sequences, 25% to 30% of which appear only once. The sample was blood. These TCRs come from a woman in her 70s in good health.

This clonotype has only a few counts. J is TRBJ2-5 and V is TRBV2; D gene ambiguous. With the DNA end fitting TRBJ2-1 better, the J assignment may be wrong. CDR3 length equals 11 residues. From germline, CDR1 is SNHLY and CDR2 FYNNEI. The CDR3 DNA sequence: TGTGCCAGTCAGTCACTTAACGAGCAGTTCTTC. Its translation is CASQSLNEQFF.

This clonotype was found a few times. This chain links TRBV14 with TRBJ2-5; no reliable D call. The better agreement between TRBJ2-1 and the DNA end casts doubt on the J call. The CDR3 runs to 14 residues. Germline values: CDR1 SGHDN, CDR2 FVKESK. Here the CDR3 DNA reads TGTGCCAGCAGCAGAGATCCACTATACAATGAGCAGTTCTTC. Residues: CASSRDPLYNEQFF.

The chain couples TRBV12-5 to TRBJ2-7; tentatively, D is TRBD2 (5 bases). Germline V gene lookup returns CDR1 LGHNT and CDR2 FRNRAP. V was clipped by 1 base and J by 3 bases, with 16 bases between them. This CDR3 is 16 amino acids long. CDR3 sequence: CASGLGGAATRYEQYF. The CDR3 region has the DNA TGTGCTAGTGGTTTGGGGGGAGCAGCGACTCGCTACGAGCAGTACTTC.

This clonotype was detected a few times. The genes are TRBV7-2 and TRBJ1-5; maybe TRBD1 (6 bases). Trimming took 5 bases from V and 6 from J, leaving 17 bases between them. This CDR3 has 15 amino acids. Germline V gives CDR1 SGHTA, CDR2 FQGNSA. The CDR3 DNA sequence: TGTGCCAGCAGCCAGGGCTCAGGGGTACGTCAGCCCCAGCATTTT. It yields the protein CASSQGSGVRQPQHF.

CDR3 sequence (DNA): TGTGCCAGCAGCTTAGGCAGGGCCGAGAACACCGGGGAGCTGTTTTTT. Translated: CASSLGRAENTGELFF. The V call is TRBV7-2, the J call TRBJ2-2; the D gene is possibly TRBD1 (5 bases). V gave up 1 base and J gave up 1 base, with 10 bases separating them. The CDR3 loop spans 16 amino acids. Per the germline V gene, CDR1 is SGHTA and CDR2 is FQGNSA.

This clonotype turned up a few times. The chain recombines TRBV2 with TRBJ2-5; no clear D gene. TRBJ2-1 explains the end of the DNA better; the J call may be wrong. The CDR3 totals 14 residues. CDR1 SNHLY and CDR2 FYNNEI come from the germline V gene. The CDR3 loop is CASSAERLVNEQFF. As DNA, the CDR3 is TGTGCCAGCAGTGCGGAGCGTTTGGTGAATGAGCAGTTCTTC.

This chain connects TRBV7-9 to TRBJ1-1; 9 nucleotides match TRBD1. The CDR3 covers 14 residues. Germline V gene sequence: CDR1 SEHNR, CDR2 FQNEAQ (reference sequence). With 5 bases clipped from V and 6 bases from J, the junction kept 7 bases outside the gene matches. CDR3 nucleotide sequence: TGTGCCAGCAGCCAAACGGGACAGGGCGCTGAAGCTTTCTTT. Translating gives CASSQTGQGAEAFF.

This clonotype was seen more than once but under ten times. The chain recombines TRBV7-2 with TRBJ2-5; no clear D gene. The CDR3 has 12 amino acids. V lost 3 bases and J lost 5, with 7 bases in between. Germline CDR1 reads SGHTA; CDR2 reads FQGNSA. This CDR3 reads CASSFVEETQYF. The CDR3 DNA is TGTGCCAGCAGCTTCGTAGAGGAGACCCAGTACTTC.

This clonotype was seen only a few times. The rearrangement links TRBV27 to TRBJ2-3; D is possibly TRBD1 or TRBD2 (6 bases each). Germline lookup yields CDR1 MNHEY and CDR2 SMNVEV (reference sequence). The ends were cut back, 3 bases at V and 1 base at J, with 14 bases in the middle. This CDR3 comprises 16 residues. This CDR3 reads CASSFFGGRGTDTQYF. DNA for the CDR3: TGTGCCAGCAGTTTTTTCGGGGGCCGGGGCACAGATACGCAGTATTTT.

The J gene is TRBJ2-3, the V gene TRBV9; tentative D call: TRBD1 (6 bases). Per the germline V gene, CDR1 is SGDLS and CDR2 is YYNGEE. The CDR3 runs to 16 residues. With 3 bases removed from V and 4 bases from J, the gap between germline ends came to 18 bases. CDR3 sequence (DNA): TGTGCCAGCAGCGATGGACAGTCCAAAGACCCAGATACGCAGTATTTT. This codes for CASSDGQSKDPDTQYF.

This sequence joins TRBV6-2 or TRBV6-3 and TRBJ1-2; no definite D call. The ends were cut back, 0 bases at V and 3 bases at J, with 14 bases in the middle. The CDR3 contains 16 residues. CDR1 and CDR2 (germline): MNHEY, SVGEGT. The CDR3 loop is CASSYSTVSGDYGYTF. The CDR3 bases are TGTGCCAGCAGTTACTCGACGGTATCCGGGGACTATGGCTACACCTTC.

There are a few counts of this clonotype. The V gene is TRBV7-3, the J gene TRBJ2-3; D uncertain. Trimming removed 5 bases from V and 4 bases from J, with 13 bases in between. Germline V gives CDR1 SGHTA, CDR2 FQGTGA. The CDR3 loop spans 14 amino acids. The CDR3 reads CASSQRPDPDTQYF. The CDR3 DNA reads as TGTGCCAGCAGCCAACGACCCGACCCAGATACGCAGTATTTT.

In this sample, this clonotype turned up once. The chain uses TRBV27 and TRBJ2-1; 12 positions match TRBD2. Trimming removed 5 bases from V and 8 bases from J; junction bases left unmatched: 7. CDR3 size: 15 residues. The germline V gene encodes CDR1 MNHEY and CDR2 SMNVEV (reference sequence). In DNA, the CDR3 is TGTGCCAGCAGTCAAGAGACTAGCGGGGGCTATGAGCAGTTCTTC. Encoded protein: CASSQETSGGYEQFF.

J is TRBJ1-1 and V is TRBV7-6; TRBD1 matches at 9 bases. Germline lookup yields CDR1 SGHVS and CDR2 FNYEAQ. V lost 4 bases, J lost 1 base, and 7 bases stayed unmatched. The CDR3 has 16 amino acids. The CDR3 loop reads CASSSNRGRGNTEAFF. CDR3 DNA sequence: TGTGCCAGCAGCTCAAACAGGGGGCGGGGGAACACTGAAGCTTTCTTT.

This chain uses TRBV18 with TRBJ2-5; D is possibly TRBD1 (6 bases). The J call may be wrong; the DNA end is better matched by TRBJ2-7. Per the germline V gene, CDR1 is KGHSH and CDR2 is LQKENI. The CDR3 sequence is 14 residues long. CDR3 bases: TGTGCCAGCTCAACAACAACAGGGAATGGCGAGCAGTACTTC. Translation: CASSTTTGNGEQYF.

This clonotype was counted between two and nine times. V gene TRBV18 combines with J gene TRBJ2-1, with D unresolved. The ends were cut back, 4 bases at V and 0 bases at J, with 13 bases in the middle. Looked up from germline, CDR1 is KGHSH and CDR2 is LQKENI. The CDR3 length is 16 residues. CDR3 in DNA: TGTGCCAGCTCACACATGACACTCCGCTCCTACAATGAGCAGTTCTTC. Its translation is CASSHMTLRSYNEQFF. Full variable domain (rest looked up from reference TRBV18 and TRBJ2-1): NAGVMQNPRHLVRRRGQEARLRCSPMKGHSHVYWYRQLPEEGLKFMVYLQKENIIDESGMPKERFSAEFPKEGPSILRIQQVVRGDSAAYFCASSHMTLRSYNEQFFGPGTRLTVL.

CDR3 bases: TGTGCCAGCAGGCCGCGGGGATCCGATACCGGGGAGCTGTTTTTT. Amino acid sequence: CASRPRGSDTGELFF. The rearrangement links TRBV12-3 or TRBV12-4 to TRBJ2-2, with D possibly TRBD2 on 6 matching bases. This CDR3 comprises 15 residues. Trimming shortened V by 6 bases and J by 5 bases, and 16 bases separated the two germline ends.

This clonotype was seen only a few times. The genes are TRBV5-8 and TRBJ1-4; tentatively, D is TRBD1 (6 bases). V was trimmed by 4 bases and J by 8 bases, leaving 12 bases between them. Germline assignment: CDR1 SGHTS and CDR2 YDEGEE. This CDR3 has 13 amino acids. The CDR3 bases are TGTGCCAGCAGCCGAACAGGGAGCGAAAAACTGTTTTTT. Translating it yields CASSRTGSEKLFF.

This clonotype was seen more than once but under ten times. The rearrangement links TRBV20-1 to TRBJ2-5; a weak D match, TRBD2 (7 bases). The CDR3 contains 14 residues. The V end was cut by 2 bases, the J end by 4 bases, with 14 bases between. Germline CDR1 and CDR2: DFQATT and SNEGSKA (reference sequence). Here the CDR3 DNA reads TGCAGTGCTAGAAGGGGGGGGGCCGGAGAGACCCAGTACTTC. Protein sequence: CSARRGGAGETQYF.

CDR3 nucleotides: TGCAGTGCCGGGACTGGCTACGAGCAGTACTTC. Translating it yields CSAGTGYEQYF. The V call is TRBV20-1, the J call TRBJ2-7; possible D gene TRBD2, 6 bases. The V gene lost 6 bases and the J gene lost 3 bases, with 9 bases spanning the gap. The germline gives CDR1 DFQATT, CDR2 SNEGSKA (reference sequence). The CDR3 spans 11 residues.

Concerning this clonotype: One end of the junction is discordant with germline, which a read error may explain. This chain uses TRBV2 with TRBJ2-4; no firm D call. This CDR3 has 12 amino acids. Germline V CDR1 and CDR2: SNHLY, FYNNEI. CDR3 in amino acids: CASRGARNIQYF. The DNA for the CDR3 is TGTGCCAGCAGAGGAGCCAGAAACATTCAGTACTTC.